The 24 T cell receptor beta chains in this list originate from one sample, sequenced in a study of metastatic and nonmetastatic thyroid tumors. Patients had received no treatment of any kind before thyroid surgery. MiXCR re-clonotyped the PCR reads for TCRdb. The sample includes roughly 25,000 clones, over 10% of them seen just once. Material for sequencing was blood. Receptor source: a female donor with papillary thyroid cancer or a benign thyroid nodule (not recorded which). Some clones in this sample may be carry-over from other donors' samples.

By sample fraction, this clone is medium-sized. V is TRBV12-3 or TRBV12-4 and J is TRBJ2-2; D might be TRBD2 (6 bases). With 7 bases removed from V and 4 bases from J, the gap between germline ends came to 19 bases. There are 16 residues in the CDR3. CDR3 residues: CASTLSGLQVTGELFF. DNA of the CDR3: TGTGCCAGCACCCTTTCGGGACTCCAGGTCACCGGGGAGCTGTTTTTT.

This clone occurred many times. This chain connects TRBV6-1 to TRBJ2-1; 8 bases line up with TRBD2. This CDR3 is 16 amino acids long. CDR1 MNHNS and CDR2 SASEGT come from the germline V gene. J gave up 9 bases and V 7 bases, and 17 bases lay outside the gene matches. Here the CDR3 reads CASTSMGAGVVGEQFF. CDR3 nucleotide sequence: TGTGCCAGCACCTCCATGGGAGCGGGAGTCGTCGGTGAGCAGTTCTTC.

This clone was recorded many times. This rearrangement joins TRBV6-2 or TRBV6-3 to TRBJ2-3; possibly TRBD2 for D (6 bases). The CDR3 totals 21 residues. With 0 bases removed from V and 3 bases from J, the gap between germline ends came to 28 bases. Germline CDR1 is MNHEY and CDR2 is SVGEGT. CDR3 protein: CASSYSRLEGFGQYPTDTQYF. The CDR3 nucleotides are TGTGCCAGCAGTTACTCGAGACTAGAAGGGTTTGGCCAGTACCCTACAGATACGCAGTATTTT.

This clone was counted many times. The chain is built from TRBV7-8 and TRBJ1-4; D is undetermined. V lost 3 bases and J 4 bases, leaving 9 bases between the germline ends. Germline lookup yields CDR1 SGHVS and CDR2 FQNEAQ. The CDR3 is made up of 14 amino acids. CDR3 protein: CASSLGLSNEKLFF. CDR3 DNA sequence: TGTGCCAGCAGCTTGGGGTTGAGTAATGAAAAACTGTTTTTT.

This clone was recorded many times. This chain joins TRBV2 and TRBJ2-3; the D is unclear. V shed 6 bases and J shed 11 bases, with 12 bases lying between them. CDR3 length: 11 amino acids. The germline CDR1 and CDR2 sequences are SNHLY and FYNNEI. The CDR3 loop reads CASRRLPLQYF. For the CDR3, the DNA is TGTGCCAGCAGGCGACTGCCCCTGCAGTATTTT.

The chain carries TRBV12-3 or TRBV12-4 and TRBJ1-6; D uncertain. V lost 7 bases, J lost 7 bases, and 11 bases lay in between. The length of the CDR3 is 13 residues. CDR3 DNA: TGTGCCAGCACCTTGACGGGGAATTCACCCCTCCACTTT. Translated: CASTLTGNSPLHF.

Sample share makes this clone medium-sized. The rearrangement joins TRBV19 to TRBJ2-7, with TRBD2 matching 12 bases. Trimming cost V 7 bases and J 0 bases; bases outside gene matches: 1. Germline-derived CDR1 and CDR2 are LNHDA and SQIVND (reference sequence). The CDR3 runs 14 residues. Here the CDR3 DNA reads TGTGCCAGTAAGACTAGCGGGAGCTCCTACGAGCAGTACTTC. Amino acid sequence: CASKTSGSSYEQYF.

This chain connects TRBV6-1 to TRBJ2-7, with TRBD1 matching over 8 bases. The CDR3 runs 15 residues. V was clipped by 2 bases and J by 5 bases; unmatched bases: 8. CDR1 is MNHNS and CDR2 is SASEGT in the germline V gene. The CDR3 spells CASSEFTGGSNEQYF. In DNA form, the CDR3 reads TGTGCCAGCAGTGAATTTACAGGGGGTTCGAACGAGCAGTACTTC.

This clone was counted ten times or more. This sequence joins TRBV9 and TRBJ2-7, with 11 positions matching TRBD2. CDR3 length: 15 amino acids. Germline loops: CDR1 SGDLS, CDR2 YYNGEE. J gave up 3 bases and V 4 bases, and 6 bases lay outside the gene matches. The CDR3 region is CASSLGTSGSYEQYF. For the CDR3, the DNA is TGTGCCAGCAGCTTAGGGACTAGCGGAAGCTACGAGCAGTACTTC.

Within the sample, this clone is medium-sized. The rearrangement joins TRBV30 to TRBJ1-2; 11 bases line up with TRBD1. The CDR3 totals 14 residues. The junction had 7 bases not matched to a gene; V was cut back by 3 bases and J by 7 bases. Germline V gene sequence: CDR1 GTSNPN, CDR2 SVGIG (reference sequence). The CDR3 here is CAWSGGQGAVGYTF. The DNA for the CDR3 is TGTGCCTGGAGCGGCGGACAGGGGGCGGTTGGCTACACCTTC.

The J gene is TRBJ2-1, the V gene TRBV20-1; 11 nucleotides agree with TRBD2. The CDR3 has 16 residues. Per the germline V gene, CDR1 is DFQATT and CDR2 is SNEGSKA (reference sequence). After removal of 3 bases from V and 3 bases from J, the junction contained 7 bases not matched to a gene. For the CDR3, the DNA is TGCAGTGCTAGCCCGACTAGCGGGGATTACTACAATGAGCAGTTCTTC. Protein: CSASPTSGDYYNEQFF.

The chain links TRBV7-9 to TRBJ2-2; D is uncertain. V was cut by 1 base and J by 7 bases, with 4 bases left in between. The CDR3 consists of 12 residues. Germline values: CDR1 SEHNR, CDR2 FQNEAQ (reference sequence). CDR3 protein: CASSLVIGELFF. CDR3 sequence (DNA): TGTGCCAGCAGCTTAGTAATCGGGGAGCTGTTTTTT.

In this sample, this clone is medium-sized (0.01 to 0.1%). V and J are TRBV28 and TRBJ1-2, with TRBD1 as a possible D gene (5 bases). The CDR3 covers 16 residues. Germline CDR1 is MDHEN and CDR2 is SYDVKM. With 2 bases removed from V and 5 bases from J, the gap between germline ends came to 18 bases. The CDR3 region is CASSLGSGRERYGYTF. CDR3 coding DNA: TGTGCCAGCAGTTTAGGTTCCGGCAGGGAGAGATATGGCTACACCTTC.

This clone was counted ten times or more. Being one base from a much bigger clone, this may be a read error. CDR3 nucleotide sequence: TGTGCCACCAGCAGGGGGACAGTTAATTCACCCCTCCACTTT. It codes for CATSRGTVNSPLHF. The rearrangement links TRBV15 to TRBJ1-6; 7 bases match TRBD1. This CDR3 contains 14 residues. The V and J ends lost 3 bases and 6 bases, in that order; junction bases with no gene match: 2. The germline V gene has CDR1 LNHNV and CDR2 YYDKDF (reference sequence).

In its sample, this clone was seen many times. The V and J genes are TRBV20-1 and TRBJ2-5, with TRBD2 identical over 11 bases. The germline gives CDR1 DFQATT, CDR2 SNEGSKA (reference sequence). CDR3 length: 14 amino acids. V shed 6 bases and J 5 bases; nucleotides not matched to a gene: 8. The CDR3 reads CSAGTSGGEETQYF. The CDR3 DNA reads TGCAGTGCAGGGACTAGCGGAGGGGAGGAGACCCAGTACTTC.

This clone was found many times. The V call is TRBV28, the J call TRBJ1-4; a possible D gene is TRBD1 (6 bases). This CDR3 region has 14 residues. The V gene lost 7 bases and the J gene lost 8 bases, with 17 bases spanning the gap. Germline lookup yields CDR1 MDHEN and CDR2 SYDVKM. CDR3 coding DNA: TGTGCCAGCATTGGGGGCGGAGGAGGGGAAAAACTGTTTTTT. Encoded protein: CASIGGGGGEKLFF.

This clone occurred many times. The chain has TRBV18 and TRBJ1-4; TRBD1 is a possible D gene (6 bases). Trimming took off 6 bases at V and 7 bases at J, with 15 bases between the two ends. The CDR3 is 14 amino acids. The germline CDR1 and CDR2 sequences are KGHSH and LQKENI. The CDR3: CASSPETGSEKLFF. DNA of the CDR3: TGTGCCAGCTCCCCCGAGACAGGAAGTGAAAAACTGTTTTTT.

This clone was observed at least ten times. The chain joins TRBV6-1 to TRBJ2-5; D unresolved. V was cut by 6 bases and J by 4 bases, with 12 bases left in between. Germline-derived CDR1 and CDR2 are MNHNS and SASEGT. This CDR3 spans 13 amino acids. The CDR3 region has the DNA TGTGCCAGCAGGCCCCCGGGTCGAGAGACCCAGTACTTC. Encoded protein: CASRPPGRETQYF.

This clone was counted many times. V and J are TRBV4-1 and TRBJ2-7; D is possibly TRBD1 (5 bases). Looked up from germline, CDR1 is MGHRA and CDR2 is YSYEKL. The CDR3 spans 14 residues. The V gene lost 0 bases and the J gene lost 2 bases, with 8 bases spanning the gap. The CDR3 nucleotides read TGCGCCAGCAGCCAAGATCCGACAGCCTACGAGCAGTACTTC. It is translated as CASSQDPTAYEQYF.

This clone has a count of ten or more. V is TRBV3-1 and J is TRBJ2-5; 7 bases line up with TRBD2. CDR1 and CDR2 from the germline V gene are LGHDT and YNNKEL (reference sequence). With 6 bases clipped from V and 5 bases from J, the junction kept 6 bases outside the gene matches. The CDR3 has 13 residues. The CDR3 coding sequence is TGTGCCAGCAGGATGGGAGGGGTGGAGACCCAGTACTTC. Protein: CASRMGGVETQYF.

There are many counts of this clone. The chain joins TRBV7-9 to TRBJ2-1; D may be TRBD1 (6 bases). CDR1 is SEHNR and CDR2 is FQNEAQ in the germline V gene (reference sequence). This CDR3 spans 14 amino acids. Trimming took off 1 base at V and 4 bases at J, with 8 bases between the two ends. CDR3 nucleotide sequence: TGTGCCAGCAGCTTAGAAGGACAGTACAATGAGCAGTTCTTC. It is translated as CASSLEGQYNEQFF.

This clone was counted many times. V is TRBV5-6 and J is TRBJ2-7; 8 bases line up with TRBD2. With 4 bases clipped from V and 5 bases from J, the junction kept 5 bases outside the gene matches. The CDR3 runs 13 residues. Germline CDR1 SGHDT, CDR2 YYEEEE. The CDR3 DNA is TGTGCCAGCAGCCTGCGGGGGGCGGACGAGCAGTACTTC. Protein sequence: CASSLRGADEQYF.

There are many counts of this clone. The V and J genes are TRBV6-1 and TRBJ2-3; D remains ambiguous. The germline V gene encodes CDR1 MNHNS and CDR2 SASEGT. Deletions cut 5 bases from V and 4 bases from J, with 10 bases between. CDR3 length: 13 amino acids. CDR3 sequence: CASSRLRADTQYF. In DNA form, the CDR3 reads TGTGCCAGCAGTAGGTTGCGAGCAGATACGCAGTATTTT.

Points on this clone: Within the sample, other DNA sequences also encode this same CDR3. The rearrangement uses TRBV19 and TRBJ1-1, with D unclear. This CDR3 spans 12 amino acids. V was trimmed by 7 bases and J by 11 bases, leaving 17 bases between them. In germline, CDR1 is LNHDA, CDR2 SQIVND (reference sequence). The CDR3 bases are TGTGCCAGTATCATCCCTGGTGTTGGTGCTTTCTTT. This codes for CASIIPGVGAFF.